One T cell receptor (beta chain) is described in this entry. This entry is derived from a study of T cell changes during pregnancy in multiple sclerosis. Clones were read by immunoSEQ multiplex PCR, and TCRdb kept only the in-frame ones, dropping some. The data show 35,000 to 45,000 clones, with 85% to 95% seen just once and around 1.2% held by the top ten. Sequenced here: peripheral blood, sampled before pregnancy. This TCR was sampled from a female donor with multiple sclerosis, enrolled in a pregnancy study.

In DNA, the CDR3 is TGTGCCAGCCGGACAGGGGGCATAGCCGGGGAGCTGTTTTTT. This encodes CASRTGGIAGELFF. The V call is TRBV6-5, the J call TRBJ2-2; TRBD1 matches at 11 bases. The CDR3 extends over 14 amino acids. Germline CDR1 and CDR2: MNHEY and SVGAGI. The trim removed 8 bases at V and 6 bases at J, leaving 5 bases unmatched.